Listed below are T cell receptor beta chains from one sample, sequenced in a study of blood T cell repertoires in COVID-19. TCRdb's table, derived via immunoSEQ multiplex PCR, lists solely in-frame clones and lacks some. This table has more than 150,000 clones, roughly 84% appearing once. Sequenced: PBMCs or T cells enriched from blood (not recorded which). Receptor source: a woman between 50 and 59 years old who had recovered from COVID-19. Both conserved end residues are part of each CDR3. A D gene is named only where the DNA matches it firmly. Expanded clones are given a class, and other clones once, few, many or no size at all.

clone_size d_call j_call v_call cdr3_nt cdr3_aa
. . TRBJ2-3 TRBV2 TGTGCCAGCGCCTACCGATTTGTCAGCACAGATACGCAGTATTTT CASAYRFVSTDTQYF
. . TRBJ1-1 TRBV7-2 TGTGCCAGCAGCTTAGGCGTGGGGGGACCTGAAGCTTTCTTT CASSLGVGGPEAFF
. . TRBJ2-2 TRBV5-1 TGCGCCAGCAGCTTGAGCGGTCCCGGGGAGCTGTTTTTT CASSLSGPGELFF
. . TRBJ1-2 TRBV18 TGTGCCAGCTCACCGGGGGCTGGCTACACCTTC CASSPGAGYTF
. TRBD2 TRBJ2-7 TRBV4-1 TGCGCCAGCAGCCACCACCTAGCGGGGATCTACGAGCAGTACTTC CASSHHLAGIYEQYF
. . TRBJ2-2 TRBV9 TGTGCCAGCAGCTTTAGGGGGACCGGGGAGCTGTTTTTT CASSFRGTGELFF
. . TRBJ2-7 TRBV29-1 TGCAGCGTGTTATACTCCAGCGCCGAGCAGTACTTC CSVLYSSAEQYF
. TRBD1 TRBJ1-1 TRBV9 TGTGCCAGCTCCCGACAGGGCGGAGGCACTGAAGCTTTCTTT CASSRQGGGTEAFF
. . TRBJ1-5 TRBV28 TGTGCCAGCAGTGACTCCCCGCTCCCCCAGCATTTT CASSDSPLPQHF
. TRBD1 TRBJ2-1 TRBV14 TGTGCCAGCAATATAGCGGGACAGGGGACGAATGAGCAGTTCTTC CASNIAGQGTNEQFF
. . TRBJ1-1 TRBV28 TGTGCCAGCAGTTCCCAGCAGGGGACTGAAGCTTTCTTT CASSSQQGTEAFF
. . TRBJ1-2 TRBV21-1 TGTGCCAGCAGCAGCCACGACAGGGTACATGGCTACACCTTC CASSSHDRVHGYTF
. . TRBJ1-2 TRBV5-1 TGCGCCAGCAGCCCTACAGACGCGGGGCCCTATGGCTACACCTTC CASSPTDAGPYGYTF
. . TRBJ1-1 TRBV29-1 TGCAGCGTAAGATCTTTGGGGGGAATGAACACTGAAGCTTTCTTT CSVRSLGGMNTEAFF
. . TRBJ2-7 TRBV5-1 TGCGCCAGCAGCTTGGGTGGGGCGCAAACCTACGAGCAGTACTTC CASSLGGAQTYEQYF
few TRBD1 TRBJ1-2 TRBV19 TGTGCCAGTAAGGACAGGAGAGCTAACTATGGCTACACCTTC CASKDRRANYGYTF
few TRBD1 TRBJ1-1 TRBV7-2 TGTGCCAGCAGCCCGGGACAGGGGGCAGGAACTGAAGCTTTCTTT CASSPGQGAGTEAFF
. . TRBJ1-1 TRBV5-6 TGTGCCCCCGCCGAGCAAAACACTGAAGCTTTCTTT CAPAEQNTEAFF
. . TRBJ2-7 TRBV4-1 TGCGCCAGCAGCCAAGATCGTAATCAGGCTTTCCTGGGCGAGCAGTACTTC CASSQDRNQAFLGEQYF
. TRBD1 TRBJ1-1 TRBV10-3 TGTGCCATCATAGGAACAGGGGGGACTGAAGCTTTCTTT CAIIGTGGTEAFF
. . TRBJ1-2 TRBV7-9 TGTGCCAGCAGCTTAGGAGGGGGGGTTGGCGGCGGCTATGGCTACACCTTC CASSLGGGVGGGYGYTF
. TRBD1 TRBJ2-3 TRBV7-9 TGTGCCAGCAGCTTAGTCACCGGGACAGGGGGCACAGATACGCAGTATTTT CASSLVTGTGGTDTQYF
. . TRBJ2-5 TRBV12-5 TGTGCTAGTGGTTCCGCAGGGGAGACCCAGTACTTC CASGSAGETQYF
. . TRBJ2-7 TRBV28 TGTGCCAGCTACGACAGGATGAGGTACGAGCAGTACTTC CASYDRMRYEQYF
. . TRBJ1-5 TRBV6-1 TGTGCCAGCAGTGCTTCATGGGCAGGGGTTCATCAGCCCCAGCATTTT CASSASWAGVHQPQHF
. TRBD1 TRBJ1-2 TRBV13 TGTGCCAGCAGCTCCTTGGACAGGAGCTATGGCTACACCTTC CASSSLDRSYGYTF
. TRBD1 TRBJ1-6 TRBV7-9 TGTGCCAGCAGCCAAACAGGGGGTAATTCACCCCTCCACTTT CASSQTGGNSPLHF
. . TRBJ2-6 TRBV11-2 TGTGCCAGCAGCTTGGAGGGCTCTGGGGCCAACGTCCTGACTTTC CASSLEGSGANVLTF
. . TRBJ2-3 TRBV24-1 TGTGCCACCAGTGGCGGTACAGATACGCAGTATTTT CATSGGTDTQYF
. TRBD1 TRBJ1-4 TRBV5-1 TGCGCCAGCAGCCTAAACGTACAGGGGGCGAATGAAAAACTGTTTTTT CASSLNVQGANEKLFF
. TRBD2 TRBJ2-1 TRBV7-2 TGTGCCAGCAGCGGTTCTAGCGGGAGCCTTAATAGGCAGTTCTTC CASSGSSGSLNRQFF
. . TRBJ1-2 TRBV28 TGTGCCAGCAGTTTACAGGGTTCTAACTATGGCTACACCTTC CASSLQGSNYGYTF
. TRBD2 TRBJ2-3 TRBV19 TGTGCCAGTAGTCTTGGGGGGGGAGCAGATACGCAGTATTTT CASSLGGGADTQYF
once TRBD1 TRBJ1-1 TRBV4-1 TGCGCCAGCAGCCTAATGGACAGGGGGAACACTGAAGCTTTCTTT CASSLMDRGNTEAFF
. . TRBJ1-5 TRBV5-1 TGCGCCAGCAGCTTGGCGGGCAGGGGAAACCAGCCCCAGCATTTT CASSLAGRGNQPQHF
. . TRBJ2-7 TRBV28 TGTGCCAGCACCCCGGGATCCTCTCTCAACGAGCAGTACTTC CASTPGSSLNEQYF
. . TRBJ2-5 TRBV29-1 TGCAGCGTTGAGGGGCGCCAGCAAGAGACCCAGTACTTC CSVEGRQQETQYF
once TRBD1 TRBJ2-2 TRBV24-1 TGTGCCACCAGTGATTTCACGACAGGGTCCGTCGGGGAGCTGTTTTTT CATSDFTTGSVGELFF
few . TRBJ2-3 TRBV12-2 TGTGCAAGTCGCTTAGAAGAGCGGGGGCCTCTTTATTTT CASRLEERGPLYF
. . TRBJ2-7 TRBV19 TGTGCCAGTAATCGGAGGCGGGCAGGCGAGCAGTACTTC CASNRRRAGEQYF
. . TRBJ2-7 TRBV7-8 TGTGCCAGCAGCCTACCGGGGAACACCTACGAGCAGTACTTC CASSLPGNTYEQYF
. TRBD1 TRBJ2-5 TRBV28 TGTGCCAGCAGTTCGGGACAGGGACAAGAGACCCAGTACTTC CASSSGQGQETQYF